Listed here are 26 T cell receptor beta chains from one sample, sequenced in a study of T cells after yellow fever vaccination. TCRdb reanalysed the 5' RACE reads using MiXCR and keeps one entry per CDR3 protein. Altogether about 360,000 distinct CDR3 sequences are present, roughly 6.2% being singletons, with the ten largest covering 15%. Sequenced material: PBMCs, taken 5 days after the yellow fever booster vaccination. The origin of the receptors is a man in his thirties or forties who received the YFV17D yellow fever vaccine.

This clonotype has a handful of counts. The V and J genes are TRBV20-1 and TRBJ2-3; no clear D. Germline V gives CDR1 DFQATT, CDR2 SNEGSKA (reference sequence). Trimming stripped 0 bases from V and 0 bases from J, with 13 bases between. The CDR3 runs 16 residues. For the CDR3, the DNA is TGCAGTGCTAGAGACTGGCCAAAGGCTAGCACAGATACGCAGTATTTT. As protein: CSARDWPKASTDTQYF.

V is TRBV7-3 and J is TRBJ2-1, with 7 bases aligning to TRBD2. This CDR3 has 15 residues. J lost 6 bases, V lost 3 bases, and 8 bases had no gene match. The germline gives CDR1 SGHTA, CDR2 FQGTGA. This CDR3 is CASSFGGRESNEQFF. The CDR3 DNA reads as TGTGCCAGCAGCTTCGGAGGGCGGGAGAGCAATGAGCAGTTCTTC.

J is TRBJ2-5 and V is TRBV20-1, with D maybe TRBD2 (6 bases). CDR3 length: 16 amino acids. CDR1 and CDR2 (germline): DFQATT, SNEGSKA (reference sequence). The CDR3 sequence is CCGRDGGVFSQETQYF. CDR3 sequence (DNA): TGCTGTGGTAGAGATGGAGGGGTCTTCAGCCAAGAGACCCAGTACTTC.

The chain couples TRBV5-4 to TRBJ2-2; D possibly matches TRBD1 or TRBD2 (5 bases each). This CDR3 is built from 16 residues. Trimming cost V 0 bases and J 6 bases, with 15 bases left between them. The germline CDR1 and CDR2 sequences are SGHNT and YYREEE (reference sequence). CDR3 amino acids: CASSLGFGTSSGELFF. For the CDR3, the DNA is TGTGCCAGCAGCTTGGGTTTTGGGACCTCGTCCGGGGAGCTGTTTTTT.

This clonotype was detected only a few times. The rearrangement uses TRBV2 and TRBJ2-7; D is uncertain. V was trimmed by 10 bases and J by 2 bases, leaving 12 bases between them. Germline V CDR1 and CDR2: SNHLY, FYNNEI. This CDR3 is 12 amino acids long. The CDR3 loop is CATRQSTYEQYF. CDR3 coding DNA: TGTGCCACTCGTCAATCGACCTACGAGCAGTACTTC.

This clonotype showed up many times. This chain uses TRBV3-1 with TRBJ2-3; D remains ambiguous. Germline-derived CDR1 and CDR2 are LGHDT and YNNKEL (reference sequence). The ends were cut back, 2 bases at V and 7 bases at J, with 7 bases in the middle. The CDR3 is 12 residues long. CDR3 nucleotide sequence: TGTGCCAGCAGCCAATTTGTCCATACGCAGTATTTT. Translated, it gives CASSQFVHTQYF.

There are a few counts of this clonotype. This chain links TRBV20-1 with TRBJ2-1; D not resolved. The CDR3 consists of 13 residues. With 3 bases removed from V and 5 bases from J, the gap between germline ends came to 11 bases. Germline CDR1 is DFQATT and CDR2 is SNEGSKA (reference sequence). The DNA for the CDR3 is TGCAGTGCTAGGGACCCCCCCCACAATGAGCAGTTCTTC. It codes for CSARDPPHNEQFF.

This clonotype has a count of ten or more. The genes are TRBV7-2 and TRBJ2-7, with D unclear. Germline CDR1 is SGHTA and CDR2 is FQGNSA. V gave up 1 base and J gave up 0 bases, with 4 bases separating them. The CDR3 totals 13 residues. This CDR3 is CASSLGISYEQYF. In DNA, the CDR3 is TGTGCCAGCAGCTTAGGGATCTCCTACGAGCAGTACTTC.

The rearrangement joins TRBV6-5 to TRBJ2-5, with 8 bases identical to TRBD2. V lost 7 bases and J lost 3; bases outside the gene matches: 16. Germline-derived CDR1 and CDR2 are MNHEY and SVGAGI. This CDR3 has 17 residues. CDR3 residues: CASTGGAGGRRKETQYF. In nucleotides, the CDR3 is TGTGCCAGCACCGGCGGGGCGGGAGGACGGCGGAAAGAGACCCAGTACTTC.

This clonotype was counted many times. The chain carries TRBV5-1 and TRBJ2-7; 8 bases line up with TRBD1. V was clipped by 4 bases and J by 5 bases; unmatched bases: 5. CDR3 length equals 13 residues. CDR1 is SGHRS and CDR2 is YFSETQ in the germline V gene. CDR3 sequence reads: CASSKRQGNEQYF. The CDR3, as DNA: TGCGCCAGCAGCAAAAGACAGGGGAACGAGCAGTACTTC.

This clonotype turned up a few times. This chain links TRBV18 with TRBJ2-1; 14 bases line up with TRBD2. The CDR3 loop spans 16 amino acids. CDR1 and CDR2 (germline): KGHSH, LQKENI. V lost 3 bases, J lost 8 bases, and 6 bases stayed unmatched. The CDR3 loop is CASSPGTSGSKDEQFF. The CDR3 coding sequence is TGTGCCAGCTCACCCGGGACTAGCGGGAGTAAGGATGAGCAGTTCTTC.

The chain links TRBV20-1 to TRBJ2-3, with 12 positions matching TRBD2. Germline CDR1 reads DFQATT; CDR2 reads SNEGSKA (reference sequence). Trimming at V came to 5 bases and at J to 6 bases, leaving 3 bases not matched to a gene. The CDR3 is 13 amino acids. CDR3 sequence reads: CSAGGTSGDTQYF. CDR3 bases: TGCAGTGCTGGGGGGACTAGCGGGGATACGCAGTATTTT.

The sample holds a few counts of this clonotype. This chain uses TRBV7-2 with TRBJ2-1; TRBD2 agrees at 8 bases. Germline V gene data show CDR1 as SGHTA and CDR2 as FQGNSA. CDR3 length: 16 amino acids. V shed 6 bases and J 6 bases; nucleotides not matched to a gene: 13. Written as DNA, the CDR3 is TGTGCCAGCAGGCCACCGGGGGGGGCGCAAGGCAATGAGCAGTTCTTC. It codes for CASRPPGGAQGNEQFF.

Ten or more counts support this clonotype. The chain carries TRBV7-9 and TRBJ2-7, with 11 bases fitting TRBD1. Trimming took 6 bases from V and 1 from J; bases not matched to a gene: 5. The length of the CDR3 is 15 residues. CDR1 and CDR2 from the germline V gene are SEHNR and FQNEAQ (reference sequence). The CDR3 spells CASSGRDRGSYEQYF. DNA of the CDR3: TGTGCCAGCAGTGGCCGGGACAGGGGGTCCTACGAGCAGTACTTC.

The chain is built from TRBV18 and TRBJ1-1, with D uncertain. With 2 bases removed from V and 1 base from J, the gap between germline ends came to 5 bases. In germline, CDR1 is KGHSH, CDR2 LQKENI. This CDR3 is built from 13 residues. The CDR3 bases are TGTGCCAGCTCACCAAACCCGAACACTGAAGCTTTCTTT. Translating it yields CASSPNPNTEAFF.

This clonotype was observed a few times. V is TRBV20-1 and J is TRBJ2-1; the match to TRBD2 covers 13 bases. Trimming took 5 bases from V and 7 from J; bases not matched to a gene: 11. CDR3 size: 16 residues. CDR1 and CDR2 from the germline V gene are DFQATT and SNEGSKA (reference sequence). The CDR3: CSAVGTSGMEGNEQFF. The DNA for the CDR3 is TGCAGTGCTGTCGGGACTAGCGGGATGGAGGGGAATGAGCAGTTCTTC.

The genes are TRBV6-6 and TRBJ2-7; 7 bases are shared with TRBD2. The CDR3 contains 12 residues. Trimming removed 6 bases from V and 7 bases from J; junction bases left unmatched: 6. CDR1 is MNHNY, CDR2 SVGAGI, per germline (reference sequence). CDR3: CASRGGGREQYF. CDR3 coding DNA: TGTGCCAGCAGAGGCGGGGGTCGGGAGCAGTACTTC.

The sample holds a few counts of this clonotype. V is TRBV20-1 and J is TRBJ1-3, with D tentatively TRBD1 (5 bases). V dropped 5 bases and J dropped 8 bases, with 16 bases sitting between them. There are 13 residues in the CDR3. The germline V gene encodes CDR1 DFQATT and CDR2 SNEGSKA (reference sequence). This CDR3 is CSAALGAGYTIYF. DNA for the CDR3: TGCAGTGCTGCCCTTGGGGCCGGGTACACCATATATTTT.

In this sample, this clonotype turned up a few times. The chain is built from TRBV6-2 or TRBV6-3 and TRBJ2-1, with a possible D match to TRBD2 (5 bases). There are 14 residues in the CDR3. Germline CDR1 reads MNHEY; CDR2 reads SVGEGT. V was trimmed by 6 bases and J by 3 bases, leaving 12 bases between them. The CDR3 coding sequence is TGTGCCAGCAGGGCCAATGCGGGCTACAATGAGCAGTTCTTC. It yields the protein CASRANAGYNEQFF.

This clonotype was counted only a few times. The chain carries TRBV7-9 and TRBJ1-2; D unresolved. There are 13 residues in the CDR3. Germline assignment: CDR1 SEHNR and CDR2 FQNEAQ (reference sequence). The V end was cut by 6 bases, the J end by 3 bases, with 11 bases between. CDR3 sequence: CASSSGEYYGYTF. CDR3 bases: TGTGCCAGCAGTTCAGGCGAGTACTATGGCTACACCTTC.

This clonotype came up many times. The chain joins TRBV11-3 to TRBJ2-7; D not certain. The germline V gene encodes CDR1 SGHNT and CDR2 YENEEA. This CDR3 has 13 residues. The germline V and J ends were trimmed by 3 bases and 5 bases, with 11 bases remaining between them. For the CDR3, the DNA is TGTGCCAGCAGCTTGCGGAACGCCGACGAGCAGTACTTC. This codes for CASSLRNADEQYF.

The V gene is TRBV18, the J gene TRBJ2-3; 8 positions match TRBD1. J was trimmed by 4 bases and V by 4 bases; bases with no gene match: 7. CDR1 KGHSH and CDR2 LQKENI come from the germline V gene. This CDR3 is 15 amino acids long. CDR3 loop: CASSRQGSVADTQYF. The CDR3 region has the DNA TGTGCCAGCTCACGACAGGGGTCGGTCGCAGATACGCAGTATTTT.

This clonotype was seen repeatedly, ten times or more. The chain combines TRBV5-1 with TRBJ2-5, with unresolved D. Germline assignment: CDR1 SGHRS and CDR2 YFSETQ. Trimming took off 2 bases at V and 5 bases at J, with 7 bases between the two ends. This CDR3 region has 12 residues. This CDR3 is CASSFNRETQYF. The CDR3 region has the DNA TGCGCCAGCAGCTTCAACCGGGAGACCCAGTACTTC.

This clonotype was seen only a few times. The chain joins TRBV5-1 to TRBJ2-1, with 11 bases identical to TRBD2. Unmatched junction bases numbered 7, after V lost 4 bases and J lost 4 bases. The CDR3 runs 16 residues. Germline V gene data show CDR1 as SGHRS and CDR2 as YFSETQ. The CDR3 here is CASSPTTSGVYNEQFF. DNA of the CDR3: TGCGCCAGCAGCCCAACGACTAGCGGGGTATACAATGAGCAGTTCTTC.

This clonotype has just a few counts. The chain combines TRBV12-3 or TRBV12-4 with TRBJ2-5; no clear D gene. The length of the CDR3 is 12 residues. V lost 6 bases to trimming and J lost 2 bases, with 7 bases between them. The CDR3 protein is CASRDHQETQYF. DNA of the CDR3: TGTGCCAGCAGAGACCATCAAGAGACCCAGTACTTC.

The CDR3 region is CAIINRRYQPQHF. For the CDR3, the DNA is TGCGCCATCATAAACCGACGGTATCAGCCCCAGCATTTT. The chain combines TRBV5-1 with TRBJ1-5; the D is unclear. Trimming took 9 bases from V and 5 from J, leaving 15 bases between them. The V gene's germline CDR1 is SGHRS and CDR2 YFSETQ. The CDR3 has 13 amino acids.